This T cell receptor (beta chain) was recorded in a study of shared clonotypes between healthy human individuals. Notes on the study in general: The authors sampled blood alone, and tissue repertoires likely differ.

The CDR3 is 14 residues long. The V gene lost 3 bases and the J gene lost 7 bases, with 15 bases spanning the gap. Germline V gives CDR1 MRHNA, CDR2 SNTAGT. Under the authors' procedure: Filtering of immunoSEQ junctional sequences could not match full-length read filtering. Clones were read by immunoSEQ multiplex PCR, and TCRdb kept only the in-frame ones, dropping some. V and J calls plus clone size are reproduced from that table; the DNA served to infer D and trimming. The sample records more than 450,000 clones, around 79% being singletons. On this clone itself: Its antigen is undetermined.

This chain links TRBV6-4 with TRBJ1-2; D is possibly TRBD1 (5 bases). Material for sequencing was PBMCs. The receptor's source is a woman between 40 and 50 years old in good health. Some clones in this sample may be carry-over from other donors' samples. CDR3 nucleotide sequence: TGTGCCAGCAGTGAAGAATTAGGGGCCGGTGGCTACACCTTC. It is translated as CASSEELGAGGYTF.